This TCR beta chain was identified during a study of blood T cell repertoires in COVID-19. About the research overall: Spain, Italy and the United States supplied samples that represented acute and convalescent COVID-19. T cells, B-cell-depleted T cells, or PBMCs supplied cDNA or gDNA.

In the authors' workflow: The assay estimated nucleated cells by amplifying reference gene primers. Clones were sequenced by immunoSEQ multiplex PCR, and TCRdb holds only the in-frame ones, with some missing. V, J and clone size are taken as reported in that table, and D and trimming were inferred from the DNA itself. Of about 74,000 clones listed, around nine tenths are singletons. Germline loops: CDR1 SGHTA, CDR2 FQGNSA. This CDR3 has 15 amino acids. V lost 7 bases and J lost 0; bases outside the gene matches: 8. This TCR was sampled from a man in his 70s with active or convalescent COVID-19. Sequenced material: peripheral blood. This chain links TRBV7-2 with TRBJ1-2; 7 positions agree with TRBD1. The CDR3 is CASNLGTAANYGYTF. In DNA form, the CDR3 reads TGTGCCAGCAACCTCGGGACAGCAGCTAACTATGGCTACACCTTC. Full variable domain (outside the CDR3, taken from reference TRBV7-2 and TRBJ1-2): GAGVSQSPSNKVTEKGKDVELRCDPISGHTALYWYRQSLGQGLEFLIYFQGNSAPDKSGLPSDRFSAERTGGSVSTLTIQRTQQEDSAVYLCASNLGTAANYGYTFGSGTRLTVV.